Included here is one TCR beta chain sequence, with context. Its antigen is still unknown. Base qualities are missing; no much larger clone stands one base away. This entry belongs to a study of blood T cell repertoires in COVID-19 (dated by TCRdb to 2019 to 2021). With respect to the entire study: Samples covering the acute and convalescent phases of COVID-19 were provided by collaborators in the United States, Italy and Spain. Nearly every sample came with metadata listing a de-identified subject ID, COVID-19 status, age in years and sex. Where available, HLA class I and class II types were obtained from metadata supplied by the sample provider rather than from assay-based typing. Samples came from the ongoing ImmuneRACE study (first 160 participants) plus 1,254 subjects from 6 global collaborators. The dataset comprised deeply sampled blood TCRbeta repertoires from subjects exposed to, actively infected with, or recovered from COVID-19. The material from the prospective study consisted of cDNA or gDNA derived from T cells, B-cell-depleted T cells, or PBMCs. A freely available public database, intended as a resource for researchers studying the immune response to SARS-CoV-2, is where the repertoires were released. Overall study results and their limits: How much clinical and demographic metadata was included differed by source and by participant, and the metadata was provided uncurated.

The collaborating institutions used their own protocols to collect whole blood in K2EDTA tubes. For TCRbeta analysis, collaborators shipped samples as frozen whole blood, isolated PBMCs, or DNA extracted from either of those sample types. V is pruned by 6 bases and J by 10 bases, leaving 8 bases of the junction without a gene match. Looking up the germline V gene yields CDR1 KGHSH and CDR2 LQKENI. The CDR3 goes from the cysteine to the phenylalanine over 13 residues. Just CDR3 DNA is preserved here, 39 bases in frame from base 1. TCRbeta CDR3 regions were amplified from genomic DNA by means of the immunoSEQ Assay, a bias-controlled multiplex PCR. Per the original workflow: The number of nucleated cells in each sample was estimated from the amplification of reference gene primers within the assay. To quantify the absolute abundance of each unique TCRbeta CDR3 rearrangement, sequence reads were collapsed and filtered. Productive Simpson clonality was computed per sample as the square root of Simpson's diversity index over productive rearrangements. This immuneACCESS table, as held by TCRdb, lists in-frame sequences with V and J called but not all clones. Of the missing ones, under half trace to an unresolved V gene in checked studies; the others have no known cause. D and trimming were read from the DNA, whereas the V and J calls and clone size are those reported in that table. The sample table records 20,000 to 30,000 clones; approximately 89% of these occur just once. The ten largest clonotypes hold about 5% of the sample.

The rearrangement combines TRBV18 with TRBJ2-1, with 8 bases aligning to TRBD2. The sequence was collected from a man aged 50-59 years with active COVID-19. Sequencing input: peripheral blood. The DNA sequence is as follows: TGTGCCAGCTCGTCGGGACTAGGGGCGGAGCAGTTCTTC. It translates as CASSSGLGAEQFF. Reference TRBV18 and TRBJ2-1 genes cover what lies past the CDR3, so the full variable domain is NAGVMQNPRHLVRRRGQEARLRCSPMKGHSHVYWYRQLPEEGLKFMVYLQKENIIDESGMPKERFSAEFPKEGPSILRIQQVVRGDSAAYFCASSSGLGAEQFFGPGTRLTVL.